This T cell receptor (beta chain) was captured by sequencing in a study of read filtering for tumor transcriptome and immune sequencing. Study background: Among patients, 17 were male and more than 11 female, aged 47 to 80 (mean roughly 63). Transcriptome libraries were built from DNase-treated RNA. Study-level findings and limits: In IR-seq, single-read clonotypes were roughly 80% of clonotypes but approximately 3.2% of reads.

This clonotype was recorded at least ten times. Antigen specificity is unknown. In germline, CDR1 is MNHEY, CDR2 SVGEGT. This CDR3 is 16 amino acids long. Losses at the gene ends were 2 bases for V and 1 base for J; bases not matched to a gene: 4. Molecular barcoded adaptors covering alpha/delta and beta/gamma chains were used on roughly 400 ng RNA. TCRdb recomputed calls from the reads with MiXCR, one row per CDR3 protein. The sample holds 75,000 to 90,000 distinct CDR3 sequences; 10% to 15% are singletons and the top ten take about 15%. Bone marrow was sampled from every patient at the time of active disease.

The TCR was taken from a donor at least 40 years old with multiple myeloma. Sequenced input: a population of CD138-negative cells sorted from bone marrow. This chain uses TRBV6-2 or TRBV6-3 with TRBJ1-1; TRBD1 matches 10 bases. Written as DNA, the CDR3 is TGTGCCAGCAGTTACGCCCGACAGGGGGCGAACACTGAAGCTTTCTTT. This sequence encodes CASSYARQGANTEAFF.